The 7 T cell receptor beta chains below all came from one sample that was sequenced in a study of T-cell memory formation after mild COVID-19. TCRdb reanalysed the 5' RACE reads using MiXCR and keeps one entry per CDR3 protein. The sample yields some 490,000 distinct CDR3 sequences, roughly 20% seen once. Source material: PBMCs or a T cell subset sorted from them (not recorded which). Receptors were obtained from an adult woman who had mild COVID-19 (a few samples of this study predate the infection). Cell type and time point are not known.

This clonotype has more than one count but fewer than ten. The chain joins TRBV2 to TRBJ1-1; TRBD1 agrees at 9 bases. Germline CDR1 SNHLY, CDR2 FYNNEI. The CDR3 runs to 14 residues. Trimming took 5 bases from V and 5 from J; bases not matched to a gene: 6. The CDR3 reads CASSTLDRGTEAFF. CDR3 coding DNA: TGTGCCAGCAGTACTCTCGACAGGGGGACTGAAGCTTTCTTT.

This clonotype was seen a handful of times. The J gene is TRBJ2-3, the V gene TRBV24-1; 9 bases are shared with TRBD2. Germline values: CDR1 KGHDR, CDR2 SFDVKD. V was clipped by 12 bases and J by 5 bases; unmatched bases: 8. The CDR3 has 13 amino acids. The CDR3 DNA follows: TGTGCCCCGATAGCGGGAGTAGGAGATACGCAGTATTTT. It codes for CAPIAGVGDTQYF.

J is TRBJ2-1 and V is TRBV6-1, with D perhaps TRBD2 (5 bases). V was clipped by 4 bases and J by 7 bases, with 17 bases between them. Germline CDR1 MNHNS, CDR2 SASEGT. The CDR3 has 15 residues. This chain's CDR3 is CASSVTSPPPNEQFF. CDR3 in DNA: TGTGCCAGCAGTGTCACTAGTCCGCCCCCGAATGAGCAGTTCTTC.

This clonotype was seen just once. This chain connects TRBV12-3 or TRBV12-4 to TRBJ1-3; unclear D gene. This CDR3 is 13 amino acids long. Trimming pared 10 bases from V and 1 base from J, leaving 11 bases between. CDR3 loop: CATFRLSGNTIYF. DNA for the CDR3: TGTGCCACTTTTCGGCTATCTGGAAACACCATATATTTT.

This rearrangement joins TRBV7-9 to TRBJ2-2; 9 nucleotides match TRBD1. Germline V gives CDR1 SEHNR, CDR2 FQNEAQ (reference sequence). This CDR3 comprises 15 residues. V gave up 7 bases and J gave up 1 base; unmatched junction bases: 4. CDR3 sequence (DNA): TGTGCCAGCAATGGGACAGGGAAGAACACCGGGGAGCTGTTTTTT. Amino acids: CASNGTGKNTGELFF.

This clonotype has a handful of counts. The CDR3 DNA follows: TGTGCCAGCAGTCAACAGGGGAGTCAGTCACCCCTCCACTTT. It yields the protein CASSQQGSQSPLHF. The chain carries TRBV12-3 or TRBV12-4 and TRBJ1-6, with TRBD1 identical over 7 bases. V shed 5 bases, J shed 10 bases, and the junction held 8 bases outside the gene matches. The CDR3 length is 14 residues.

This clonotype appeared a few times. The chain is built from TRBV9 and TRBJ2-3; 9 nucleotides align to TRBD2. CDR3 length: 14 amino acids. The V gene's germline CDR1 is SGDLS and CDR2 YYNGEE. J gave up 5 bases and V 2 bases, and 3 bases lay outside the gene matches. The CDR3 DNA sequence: TGTGCCAGCAGCGTTGGTAGCGGGGGAGATACGCAGTATTTT. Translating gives CASSVGSGGDTQYF.